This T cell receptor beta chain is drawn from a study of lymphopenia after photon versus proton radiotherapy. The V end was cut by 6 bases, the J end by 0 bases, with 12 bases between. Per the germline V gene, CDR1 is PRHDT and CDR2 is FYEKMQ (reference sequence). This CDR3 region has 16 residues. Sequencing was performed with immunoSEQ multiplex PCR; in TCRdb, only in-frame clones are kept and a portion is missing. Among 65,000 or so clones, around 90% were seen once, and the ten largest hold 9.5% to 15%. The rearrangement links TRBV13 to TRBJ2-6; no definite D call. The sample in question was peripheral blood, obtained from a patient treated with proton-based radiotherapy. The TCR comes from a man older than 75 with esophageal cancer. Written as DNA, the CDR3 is TGTGCCAGCAGTACGGACGGCTCCTCTGGGGCCAACGTCCTGACTTTC. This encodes CASSTDGSSGANVLTF.